Detailed here is one T cell receptor (beta chain). This entry comes from a study of blood T cell repertoires in COVID-19. Turning to the study itself: COVID-19 samples collected from the United States, Italy and Spain covered acute and convalescent phases. T cells, B-cell-depleted T cells, or PBMCs provided the cDNA or gDNA that served as material.

Per the authors' pipeline: By means of reference gene primer amplification, nucleated cell counts were estimated. Produced via immunoSEQ multiplex PCR; TCRdb's table is partial and in-frame only. V and J calls and clone size are given by that table; D and trimming were obtained from the DNA. The sample consists of roughly 150,000 clones, 60% to 85% of them appearing once. V lost 5 bases to trimming and J lost 5 bases, with 14 bases between them. Germline assignment: CDR1 LGHNA and CDR2 YNFKEQ. The CDR3 totals 14 residues. The chain combines TRBV4-2 with TRBJ2-3; weak D call: TRBD2 (5 bases). This receptor was identified in a man aged 60-69 years with acute or convalescent COVID-19. The sample was peripheral blood. CDR3 sequence reads: CASSRRLSVDTQYF. CDR3 in DNA: TGTGCCAGCAGCAGGAGGTTAAGCGTAGATACGCAGTATTTT.